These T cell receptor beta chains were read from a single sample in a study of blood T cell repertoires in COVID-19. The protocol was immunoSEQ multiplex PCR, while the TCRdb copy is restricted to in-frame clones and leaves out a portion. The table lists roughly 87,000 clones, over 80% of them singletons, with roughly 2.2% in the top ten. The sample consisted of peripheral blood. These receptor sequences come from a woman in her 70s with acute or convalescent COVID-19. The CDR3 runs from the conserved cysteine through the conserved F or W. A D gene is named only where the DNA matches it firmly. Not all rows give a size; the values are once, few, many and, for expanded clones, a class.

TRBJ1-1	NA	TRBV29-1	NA	TGCAGCGTTTTAGACAGGAACACTGAAGCTTTCTTT	CSVLDRNTEAFF
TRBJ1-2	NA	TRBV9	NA	TGTGCCAGCAGGGGAACTTCCGAGCTGGGGCATGGCTACACCTTC	CASRGTSELGHGYTF
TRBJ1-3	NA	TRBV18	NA	TGTGCCAGCTCACTGGGACGGGGGGCCTCTGGAAACACCATATATTTT	CASSLGRGASGNTIYF
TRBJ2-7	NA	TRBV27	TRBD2	TGTGCCAGCAGTTTGAGGACTAGCGGGGGATCTCCCTACGAGCAGTACTTC	CASSLRTSGGSPYEQYF
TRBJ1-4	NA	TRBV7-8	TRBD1	TGTGCCAGCAGCTCAACCGGGACAGGGGGCGAAAAACTGTTTTTT	CASSSTGTGGEKLFF
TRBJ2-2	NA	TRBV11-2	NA	TGTGCCAGCAGCGTGGCTACCGGACAGGAGGGCACCGGGGAGCTGTTTTTT	CASSVATGQEGTGELFF
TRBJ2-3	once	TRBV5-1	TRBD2	TGCGCCAGCAGCTTGGCTCCGGGGGCTAGCGGGGGGGGTGATACGCAGTATTTT	CASSLAPGASGGGDTQYF
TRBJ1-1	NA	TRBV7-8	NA	TGTGCCAGCAGCTTAGTAGGGGCCCGGAACACTGAAGCTTTCTTT	CASSLVGARNTEAFF
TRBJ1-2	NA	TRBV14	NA	TGTGCCAGCAGCCAAGACCTTGGGGAGTATTCCTATGGCTACACCTTC	CASSQDLGEYSYGYTF
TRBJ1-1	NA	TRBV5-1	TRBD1	TGCGCCAGCAGCTTGGGGCAGGGGGCTCTTAACACTGAAGCTTTCTTT	CASSLGQGALNTEAFF
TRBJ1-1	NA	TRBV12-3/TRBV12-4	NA	TGTGCCAGCAGTACCTGGGGGGTCACTGAAGCTTTCTTT	CASSTWGVTEAFF
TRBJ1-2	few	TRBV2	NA	TGTGCCAGCAGTGAGTCAGCTAACTATGGCTACACCTTC	CASSESANYGYTF
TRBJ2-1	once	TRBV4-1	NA	TGCGCCAGCAGCCAAGATAGCGTCGGCAGGGGCTACAATGAGCAGTTCTTC	CASSQDSVGRGYNEQFF
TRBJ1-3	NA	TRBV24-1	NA	TGTGCCACCAGTTGGTTAACAGGGAGGGGCACCATATATTTT	CATSWLTGRGTIYF
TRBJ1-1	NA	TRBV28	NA	TGTGCCAGCAGTTTAGCGGGGAATATGAACACTGAAGCTTTCTTT	CASSLAGNMNTEAFF
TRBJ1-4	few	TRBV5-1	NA	TGCGCCAGCAGCTTGGAGGGGGTTTCGGGCGAAAAACTGTTTTTT	CASSLEGVSGEKLFF
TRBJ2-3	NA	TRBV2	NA	TGTGCCAGCAGGGCGACAGGTGGGTCCGCAGATACGCAGTATTTT	CASRATGGSADTQYF
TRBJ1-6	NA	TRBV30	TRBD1	TGTGCCTGGAGTAGGGACAGTGCTTTCGATTCACCCCTCCACTTT	CAWSRDSAFDSPLHF
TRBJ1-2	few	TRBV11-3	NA	TGTGCCAGCAGCTTACCAGGGGACGATGGCTACACCTTC	CASSLPGDDGYTF
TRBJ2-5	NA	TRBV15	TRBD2	TGTGCCACCAGCAGAGATACCCTGGGAGGGACGGGAGAGACCCAGTACTTC	CATSRDTLGGTGETQYF
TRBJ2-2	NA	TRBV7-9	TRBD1	TGTGCCAGCACTCTGAGTCGGACAGGCGAGACCGGGGAGCTGTTTTTT	CASTLSRTGETGELFF
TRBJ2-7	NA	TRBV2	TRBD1	TGTGCCAGCAGTGAATATTGGGACAGGGCGTACGAGCAGTACTTC	CASSEYWDRAYEQYF
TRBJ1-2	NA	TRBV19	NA	TGTGCCAGTAGTATAGGCCAGGGCGGCTATGGCTACACCTTC	CASSIGQGGYGYTF
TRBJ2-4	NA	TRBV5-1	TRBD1	TGCGCCAGCAGCTTGGTTACAGGGGGCGAAAACATTCAGTACTTC	CASSLVTGGENIQYF
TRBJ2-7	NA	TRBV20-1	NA	TGCAGTGCTAGTGGAGGGAAGGACTCAAGTTACGAGCAGTACTTC	CSASGGKDSSYEQYF
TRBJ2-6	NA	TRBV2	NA	TGTGCCAGCAACAGTGTCGCTGGGGCCAACGTCCTGACTTTC	CASNSVAGANVLTF
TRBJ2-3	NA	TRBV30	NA	TGTGCCTGGAGCGAGGGCCGAACAGATACGCAGTATTTT	CAWSEGRTDTQYF
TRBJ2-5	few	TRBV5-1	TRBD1	TGCGCCAGCAGGGGTGGGACAGGGGGCTACCAAGAGACCCAGTACTTC	CASRGGTGGYQETQYF
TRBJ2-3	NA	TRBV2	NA	TGTGCCTCCCTTCGACTCACCACAGATACGCAGTATTTT	CASLRLTTDTQYF
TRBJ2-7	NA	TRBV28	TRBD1	TGTGCCAGCAGTGCCCTAACCGGGACAGGGGGCTACGAGCAGTACTTC	CASSALTGTGGYEQYF
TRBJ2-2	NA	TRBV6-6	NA	TGTGCCAGCAGTACGGCGAACACCGGGGAGCTGTTTTTT	CASSTANTGELFF
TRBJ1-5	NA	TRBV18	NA	TGTGCCAGCTCACCAGGGGCAGCTACAAGGGAGGCAAAGCATTTT	CASSPGAATREAKHF
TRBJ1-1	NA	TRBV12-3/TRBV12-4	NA	TGTGCCACAAAAGGGGATATGAACACTGAAGCTTTCTTT	CATKGDMNTEAFF
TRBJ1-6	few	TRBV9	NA	TGTGCCAGCAGCGTAGACGGGGTGCCCGGCAATTCACCCCTCCACTTT	CASSVDGVPGNSPLHF
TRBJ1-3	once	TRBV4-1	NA	TGCGCCAGCAGCCAAGAGTATGCGGCTACGTCGGAGTCCATATATTTT	CASSQEYAATSESIYF
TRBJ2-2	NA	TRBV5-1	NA	TGCGCCAGCAGCTTGAGCGAGGGAAGGGACACCGGGGAGCTGTTTTTT	CASSLSEGRDTGELFF
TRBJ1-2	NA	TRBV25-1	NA	TGTGCCAGCAGTGAAACTGTGGGGAGCGTCTCTGGCTACACCTTC	CASSETVGSVSGYTF
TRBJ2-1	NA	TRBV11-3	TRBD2	TGTGCCAGCAGCTTTGATAGCGGGGGGTCACTTGAGCAGTTCTTC	CASSFDSGGSLEQFF
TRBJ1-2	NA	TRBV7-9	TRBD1	TGTGCCAGCAGCTTTCCCCTGGGACAGGGGATGAGGCATGGCTACACCTTC	CASSFPLGQGMRHGYTF
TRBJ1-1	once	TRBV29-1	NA	TGCAGCGCGACACAGGAAATGAACACTGAAGCTTTCTTT	CSATQEMNTEAFF
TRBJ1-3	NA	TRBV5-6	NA	TGTGCCAGCAGCTTTCAGGAATCTGGAAACACCATATATTTT	CASSFQESGNTIYF
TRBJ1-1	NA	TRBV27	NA	TGTGCCAGCAGTTTGACAGGTTTCCCTGAAGCTTTCTTT	CASSLTGFPEAFF
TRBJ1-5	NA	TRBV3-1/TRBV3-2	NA	TGTGCCAGCAGCCAATTAGGCAATCAGCCCCAGCATTTT	CASSQLGNQPQHF
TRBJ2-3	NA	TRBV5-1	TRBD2	TGCGCCAGCGGGAGCGGGGGGGTTCCCTTCACAGATACGCAGTATTTT	CASGSGGVPFTDTQYF
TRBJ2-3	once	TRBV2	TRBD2	TGTGCCATCGATAGCGGGGGAGGCACAGATACGCAGTATTTT	CAIDSGGGTDTQYF
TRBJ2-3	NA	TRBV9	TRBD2	TGTGCCAGCAGCACGCCGGGGGGGATCACAGATACGCAGTATTTT	CASSTPGGITDTQYF
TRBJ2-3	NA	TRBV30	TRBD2	TGTGCCGGTAAAAGAGCGGGGGGCACAGATACGCAGTATTTT	CAGKRAGGTDTQYF
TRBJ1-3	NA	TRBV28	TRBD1	TGTGCCAGCAGTTCCCGGGACAGTAAAAACACCATATATTTT	CASSSRDSKNTIYF
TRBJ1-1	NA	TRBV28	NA	TGTGCCAGCAGTACCCGTACAGGTATGAACACTGAAGCTTTCTTT	CASSTRTGMNTEAFF
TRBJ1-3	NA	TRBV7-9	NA	TGTGCCAGCAGCCCCATGGTCAGCTCTGGAAACACCATATATTTT	CASSPMVSSGNTIYF
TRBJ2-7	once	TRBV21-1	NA	TGTGCCAGCAGCAAAGGCCCGGGGAACTACTCCTACGAGCAGTACTTC	CASSKGPGNYSYEQYF
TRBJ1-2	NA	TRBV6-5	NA	TGTGCCAGCAGTTCGAACTATGGCTACACCTTC	CASSSNYGYTF
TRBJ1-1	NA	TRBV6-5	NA	TGTGCCAGCAGTTACTCAGGGGGAGACACTGAAGCTTTCTTT	CASSYSGGDTEAFF
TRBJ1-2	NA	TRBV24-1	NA	TGTGCCACCAGTGATCCATCCCGGGGGGCGAGCAATGGCTACACCTTC	CATSDPSRGASNGYTF